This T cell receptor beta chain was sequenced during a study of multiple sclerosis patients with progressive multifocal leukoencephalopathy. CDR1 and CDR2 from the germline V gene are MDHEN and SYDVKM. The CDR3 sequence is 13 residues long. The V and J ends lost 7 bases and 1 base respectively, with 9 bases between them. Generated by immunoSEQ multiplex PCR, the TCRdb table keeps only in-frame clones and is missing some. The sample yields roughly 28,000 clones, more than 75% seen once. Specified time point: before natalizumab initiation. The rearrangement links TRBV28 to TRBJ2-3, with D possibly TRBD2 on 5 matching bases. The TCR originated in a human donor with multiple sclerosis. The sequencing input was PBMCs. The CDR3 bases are TGTGCCAGCAAAGTGGGAGGCACAGATACGCAGTATTTT. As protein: CASKVGGTDTQYF.